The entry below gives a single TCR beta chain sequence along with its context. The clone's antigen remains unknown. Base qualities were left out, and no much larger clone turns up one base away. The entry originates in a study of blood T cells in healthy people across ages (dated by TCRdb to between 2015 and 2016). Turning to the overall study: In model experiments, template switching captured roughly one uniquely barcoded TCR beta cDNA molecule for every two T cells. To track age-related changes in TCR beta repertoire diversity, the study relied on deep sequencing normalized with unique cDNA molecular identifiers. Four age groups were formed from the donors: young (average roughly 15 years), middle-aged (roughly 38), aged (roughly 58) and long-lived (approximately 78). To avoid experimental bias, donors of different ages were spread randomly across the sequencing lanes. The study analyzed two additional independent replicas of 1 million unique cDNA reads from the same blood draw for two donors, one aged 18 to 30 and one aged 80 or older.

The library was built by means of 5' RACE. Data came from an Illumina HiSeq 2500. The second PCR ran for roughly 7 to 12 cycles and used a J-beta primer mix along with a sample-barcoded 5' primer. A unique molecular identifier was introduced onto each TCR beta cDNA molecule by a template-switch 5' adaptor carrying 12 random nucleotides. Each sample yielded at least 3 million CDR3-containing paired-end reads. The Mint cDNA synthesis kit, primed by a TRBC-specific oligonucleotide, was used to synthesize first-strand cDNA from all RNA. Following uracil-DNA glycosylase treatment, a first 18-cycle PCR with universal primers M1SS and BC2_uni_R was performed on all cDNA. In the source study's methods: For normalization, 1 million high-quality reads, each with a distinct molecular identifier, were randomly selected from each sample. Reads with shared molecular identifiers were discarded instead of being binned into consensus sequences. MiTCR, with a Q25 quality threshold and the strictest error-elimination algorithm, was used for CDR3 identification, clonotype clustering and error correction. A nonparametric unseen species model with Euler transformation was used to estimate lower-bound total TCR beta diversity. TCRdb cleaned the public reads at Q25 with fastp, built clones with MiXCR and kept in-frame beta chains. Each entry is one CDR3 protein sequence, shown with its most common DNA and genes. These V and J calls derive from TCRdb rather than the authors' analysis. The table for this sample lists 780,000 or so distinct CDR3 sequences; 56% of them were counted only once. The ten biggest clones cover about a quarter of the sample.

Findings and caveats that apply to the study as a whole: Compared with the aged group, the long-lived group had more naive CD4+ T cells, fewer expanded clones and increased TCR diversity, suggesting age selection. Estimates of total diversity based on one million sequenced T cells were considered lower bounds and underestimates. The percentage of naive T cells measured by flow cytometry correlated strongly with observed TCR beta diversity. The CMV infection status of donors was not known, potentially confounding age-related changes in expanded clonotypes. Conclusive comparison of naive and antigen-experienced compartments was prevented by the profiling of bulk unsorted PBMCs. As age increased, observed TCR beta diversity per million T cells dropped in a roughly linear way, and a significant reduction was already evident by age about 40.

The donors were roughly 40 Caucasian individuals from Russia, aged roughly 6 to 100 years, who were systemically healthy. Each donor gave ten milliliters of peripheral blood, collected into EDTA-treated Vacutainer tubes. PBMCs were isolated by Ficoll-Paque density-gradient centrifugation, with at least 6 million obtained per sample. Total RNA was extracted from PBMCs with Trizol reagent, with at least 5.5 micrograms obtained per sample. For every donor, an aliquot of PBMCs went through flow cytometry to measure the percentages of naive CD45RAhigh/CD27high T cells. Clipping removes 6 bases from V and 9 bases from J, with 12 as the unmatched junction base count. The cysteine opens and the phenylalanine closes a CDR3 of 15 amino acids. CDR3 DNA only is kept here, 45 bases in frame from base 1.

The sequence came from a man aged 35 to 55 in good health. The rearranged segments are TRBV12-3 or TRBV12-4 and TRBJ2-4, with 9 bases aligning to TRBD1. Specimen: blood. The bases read TGTGCCAGCAGCGCCGGGACAGGGAGTGGGGGCATTCAGTACTTC. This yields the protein CASSAGTGSGGIQYF.